These T cell receptor beta chains were read from a single sample in a study of blood T cell repertoires in COVID-19. Libraries were prepared by immunoSEQ multiplex PCR; TCRdb keeps only in-frame clonotypes and omits some of them. The table shows approximately 130,000 clones, with 70% to 90% occurring only once. What was sequenced was peripheral blood. The receptors shown here come from a woman in her forties or fifties who had recovered from COVID-19. Both conserved end residues are part of each CDR3. Fields, in order: J gene, D gene, V gene, clone size, CDR3 DNA, CDR3 protein. The D gene is left open where the match is weak. Only part of the rows carry a size: once, few, many, or a class if the clone is expanded.

J: TRBJ2-3; D: TRBD2; V: TRBV29-1; size: NA; DNA: TGCAGCGTTGTTGCGGGGGGAAGAGATACGCAGTATTTT; CDR3: CSVVAGGRDTQYF
J: TRBJ1-1; D: NA; V: TRBV6-5; size: NA; DNA: TGTGCCAGCAGTTACTCGTATTCGGGGGACACTGAAGCTTTCTTT; CDR3: CASSYSYSGDTEAFF
J: TRBJ1-2; D: TRBD1; V: TRBV5-8; size: once; DNA: TGTGCCAGCAGCTCGAGGACAGGACCCACTATATATGGCTACACCTTC; CDR3: CASSSRTGPTIYGYTF
J: TRBJ1-6; D: NA; V: TRBV7-3; size: NA; DNA: TGTGCCAGCAGCTCCATCGGGGGAGCCGGTAATTCACCCCTCCACTTT; CDR3: CASSSIGGAGNSPLHF
J: TRBJ1-2; D: TRBD1; V: TRBV19; size: few; DNA: TGTGCCAGTAGTTACCTTGGACAGGCTAACTATGGCTACACCTTC; CDR3: CASSYLGQANYGYTF
J: TRBJ2-3; D: NA; V: TRBV5-5; size: NA; DNA: TGTGCCAGCAGCTTGGCCTTGGGCTACCCGTGGGATACGCAGTATTTT; CDR3: CASSLALGYPWDTQYF
J: TRBJ1-2; D: TRBD1; V: TRBV2; size: NA; DNA: TGTGCCAGTCGAAAGGGGGCGCAGGACTATGGCTACACCTTC; CDR3: CASRKGAQDYGYTF
J: TRBJ2-2; D: TRBD1; V: TRBV3-1/TRBV3-2; size: NA; DNA: TGTGCCAGCAGCCAAGACCCCAGGGGGCCCACCGGGGAGCTGTTTTTT; CDR3: CASSQDPRGPTGELFF
J: TRBJ1-5; D: NA; V: TRBV7-9; size: NA; DNA: TGTGCCAGCAGCTCCGACAGTCTTAGCAATCAGCCCCAGCATTTT; CDR3: CASSSDSLSNQPQHF
J: TRBJ2-1; D: TRBD2; V: TRBV24-1; size: NA; DNA: TGTGCCACCAGTGATCCTAGCGGGAGAAACGCGAATGAGCAGTTCTTC; CDR3: CATSDPSGRNANEQFF
J: TRBJ1-1; D: NA; V: TRBV7-3; size: NA; DNA: TGTGCCAGCAGCTTAAAGGTCAGGGAAGCTTTCTTT; CDR3: CASSLKVREAFF
J: TRBJ1-1; D: NA; V: TRBV3-1/TRBV3-2; size: NA; DNA: TGTGCCAGCAGCCCCCGGACAGCGAGGTGGACTGAAGCTTTCTTT; CDR3: CASSPRTARWTEAFF
J: TRBJ2-3; D: TRBD2; V: TRBV9; size: NA; DNA: TGTGCCAGCAGCGTAGCCGGGGGGGCGACAGATACGCAGTATTTT; CDR3: CASSVAGGATDTQYF
J: TRBJ1-2; D: TRBD1; V: TRBV4-1; size: NA; DNA: TGCGCCAGCAGCCAAGGTTCAGGGGGCTATGGCTACACCTTC; CDR3: CASSQGSGGYGYTF
J: TRBJ2-2; D: TRBD2; V: TRBV10-3; size: NA; DNA: TGTGCCATCAGTGACTCCGGCGGGAGTCGAGTCGGGGAGCTGTTTTTT; CDR3: CAISDSGGSRVGELFF
J: TRBJ2-2; D: NA; V: TRBV5-1; size: NA; DNA: TGCGCCAGCAGCGCGGAGATGGGCACCGGGGAGCTGTTTTTT; CDR3: CASSAEMGTGELFF
J: TRBJ2-3; D: NA; V: TRBV29-1; size: NA; DNA: TGCAGCGCGACGGTGATCACAGATACGCAGTATTTT; CDR3: CSATVITDTQYF
J: TRBJ2-3; D: NA; V: TRBV4-1; size: NA; DNA: TGCGCCAGCAGCCAATTCGCGTTGGGGGCCAACCCCACAGATACGCAGTATTTT; CDR3: CASSQFALGANPTDTQYF
J: TRBJ2-2; D: TRBD1; V: TRBV6-6; size: NA; DNA: TGTGCCAGCAGGGACGGGACAGGGGGCACCGGGGAGCTGTTTTTT; CDR3: CASRDGTGGTGELFF
J: TRBJ2-3; D: TRBD2; V: TRBV29-1; size: NA; DNA: TGCAGCGTTGGTACTAGCGGGAGTGGGGGAGATACGCAGTATTTT; CDR3: CSVGTSGSGGDTQYF
J: TRBJ2-1; D: TRBD1; V: TRBV4-1; size: medium-sized; DNA: TGCGCCAGCAGCCCAACACAGGGGGAGTACAATGAGCAGTTCTTC; CDR3: CASSPTQGEYNEQFF
J: TRBJ2-7; D: TRBD1; V: TRBV18; size: once; DNA: TGTGCCAGCTCACCGGGACAGAGCTCCTACGAGCAGTACTTC; CDR3: CASSPGQSSYEQYF
J: TRBJ1-2; D: NA; V: TRBV27; size: NA; DNA: TGTGCCAGCAGCCGCAGGGAATCGGGCTATGGCTACACCTTC; CDR3: CASSRRESGYGYTF
J: TRBJ2-7; D: NA; V: TRBV4-1; size: NA; DNA: TGCGCCAGCAGCCATCTCCAGGGCTACGAGCAGTACTTC; CDR3: CASSHLQGYEQYF
J: TRBJ2-3; D: TRBD2; V: TRBV5-1; size: NA; DNA: TGCGCCAGCCACCTTCTGGAGCGGGGGGGCACAGATACGCAGTATTTT; CDR3: CASHLLERGGTDTQYF
J: TRBJ2-3; D: NA; V: TRBV5-6; size: NA; DNA: TGTGCCAGCAGCTCAGGGTCCAGGGTGGATACGCAGTATTTT; CDR3: CASSSGSRVDTQYF
J: TRBJ2-1; D: TRBD1; V: TRBV28; size: once; DNA: TGTGCCAGCAGGACGGGACAGGTCAATGAGCAGTTCTTC; CDR3: CASRTGQVNEQFF
J: TRBJ2-1; D: TRBD2; V: TRBV19; size: NA; DNA: TGTGCCAGTAGTACAGCGGGGGGCGGATACAATGAGCAGTTCTTC; CDR3: CASSTAGGGYNEQFF
J: TRBJ2-3; D: TRBD2; V: TRBV29-1; size: few; DNA: TGCAGCGTTGCCCTGGGGTCTAGCGGGGTGGATACGCAGTATTTT; CDR3: CSVALGSSGVDTQYF